These 18 T cell receptor beta chains share one sample of origin, sequenced in a study of regulatory T cells in long-lasting Graves disease. Indicated time point: persistent/refractory GD, antithyroid drugs over 5 years with positive TRAb. Preparation of the TCR library used RNA extracted from PBMCs. TCR beta libraries were built with iRepertoire HTBI primers and Arm-PCR of CDR3 regions. TCRdb passed the multiplex PCR reads through MiXCR, listing each CDR3 protein once. Here the sample spans roughly 500,000 distinct CDR3 sequences, 20% to 25% being singletons. The source was peripheral blood mononuclear cells (PBMCs), collected when the disease was refractory, from a patient treated with antithyroid drugs. These receptor sequences come from a female donor with Graves disease.

This chain joins TRBV29-1 and TRBJ2-7, with TRBD2 identical over 7 bases. CDR1 is SQVTM and CDR2 is ANQGSEA in the germline V gene. The V gene end was trimmed by 4 bases and the J gene end by 0 bases; junction bases not matched to a gene: 3. This CDR3 is 13 amino acids long. The CDR3 DNA is TGCAGCGTTGTAAGCGGGACCTCCTACGAGCAGTACTTC. This encodes CSVVSGTSYEQYF.

The chain links TRBV5-1 to TRBJ2-7, with TRBD2 matching over 7 bases. The germline CDR1 and CDR2 sequences are SGHRS and YFSETQ. V trimming: 0 bases; J trimming: 7 bases; junction bases outside the gene matches: 10. The CDR3 contains 15 residues. The CDR3 DNA reads as TGCGCCAGCAGCTTGGATGGGGGGGAGGGAAGAGAGCAGTACTTC. It translates to CASSLDGGEGREQYF.

This clonotype was seen many times. The V and J genes are TRBV12-3 or TRBV12-4 and TRBJ2-7; D is uncertain. The CDR3 is made up of 12 amino acids. With 4 bases removed from V and 3 bases from J, the gap between germline ends came to 7 bases. The CDR3 nucleotides read TGTGCCAGCAGTTGGAAGTTCTACGAGCAGTACTTC. Translated, it gives CASSWKFYEQYF.

This clonotype was counted a few times. This could be a read error, since a much larger clone is one nucleotide away. The chain uses TRBV7-2 and TRBJ1-1, with a weak D call TRBD1 (6 bases). Looked up from germline, CDR1 is SGHTA and CDR2 is FQGNSA. The CDR3 runs 12 residues. Trimming removed 5 bases at V and 8 bases at J, with 12 bases between. CDR3 amino acids: CASSQSGTEAFF. The CDR3 DNA reads as TGTGCCAGCAGCCAGTCCGGGACAGAAGCTTTCTTT.

About this clonotype: Given a much more abundant clone one base away, this may be a read error. The V gene is TRBV2, the J gene TRBJ2-5, with D possibly called TRBD1 or TRBD2 (5 bases each). The CDR3 totals 11 residues. Germline CDR1 SNHLY, CDR2 FYNNEI. CDR3 sequence (DNA): TGTGGCAGCCGTGAGGGGGAGACCCAGTACTTC. It specifies CGSREGETQYF.

This clonotype occurred a few times. The chain couples TRBV6-1 to TRBJ1-1; 8 positions match TRBD1. V lost 5 bases to trimming and J lost 4 bases; unmatched junction nucleotides: 12. The germline CDR1 and CDR2 sequences are MNHNS and SASEGT. CDR3 size: 16 residues. Here the CDR3 reads CASSPGQVSLGTEAFF. The CDR3 DNA follows: TGTGCCAGCAGTCCGGGACAGGTTTCTTTGGGCACTGAAGCTTTCTTT.

The chain recombines TRBV12-3 or TRBV12-4 with TRBJ2-1; no reliable D call. Trimming took 6 bases from V and 6 from J, leaving 12 bases between them. This CDR3 has 13 amino acids. In DNA, the CDR3 is TGTGCCAGCAGCACGTTACGCCTCAATGAGCAGTTCTTC. Protein product: CASSTLRLNEQFF.

Worth noting for this clonotype: This may come from a read error, since a much larger clone is one base off. The chain has TRBV11-2 and TRBJ1-2; 8 nucleotides line up with TRBD1. CDR1 and CDR2 (germline): SGHAT, FQNNGV. The CDR3 sequence is 15 residues long. CDR3 bases: TGTACCAGCAGCCTGGGACAGGCCGTCGACTATGGCTACACCTTC. Protein sequence: CTSSLGQAVDYGYTF. The whole variable domain, filled in from reference TRBV11-2 and TRBJ1-2, reads EAGVAQSPRYKIIEKRQSVAFWCNPISGHATLYWYQQILGQGPKLLIQFQNNGVVDDSQLPKDRFSAERLKGVDSTLKIQPAKLEDSAVYLCTSSLGQAVDYGYTFGSGTRLTVV.

The V and J genes are TRBV3-1 and TRBJ2-7, with 7 bases matching TRBD1. The CDR3 extends over 14 amino acids. Germline V gives CDR1 LGHDT, CDR2 YNNKEL (reference sequence). V was clipped by 4 bases and J by 3 bases; unmatched bases: 6. The CDR3 loop reads CASSPRQGNYEQYF. CDR3 nucleotides: TGTGCCAGCAGCCCAAGACAGGGTAACTACGAGCAGTACTTC.

This clonotype was seen ten or more times. The CDR3 DNA reads as TGTGCCAGCGGGGACAAAACGGTTACCGGGGAGCTGTTTTTT. Its translation: CASGDKTVTGELFF. The rearrangement links TRBV6-2 or TRBV6-3 to TRBJ2-2; weak D call: TRBD1 (6 bases). The length of the CDR3 is 14 residues. The germline V and J ends were trimmed by 8 bases and 5 bases, with 15 bases remaining between them. Germline V CDR1 and CDR2: MNHEY, SVGEGT.

There are many counts of this clonotype. V usage is TRBV28 and J usage is TRBJ2-5, with 9 nucleotides matching TRBD2. Trimming at V came to 6 bases and at J to 1 base, leaving 0 bases not matched to a gene. The CDR3 loop spans 13 amino acids. Germline V gives CDR1 MDHEN, CDR2 SYDVKM. CDR3 residues: CASRAGGQETQYF. The CDR3 DNA is TGTGCCAGCAGAGCGGGGGGCCAAGAGACCCAGTACTTC. Filled out from reference TRBV28 and TRBJ2-5, the complete variable domain reads DVKVTQSSRYLVKRTGEKVFLECVQDMDHENMFWYRQDPGLGLRLIYFSYDVKMKEKGDIPEGYSVSREKKERFSLILESASTNQTSMYLCASRAGGQETQYFGPGTRLLVL.

This clonotype was detected ten times or more. The chain carries TRBV12-3 or TRBV12-4 and TRBJ2-5; no firm D call. The germline V and J ends were trimmed by 6 bases and 5 bases, with 13 bases remaining between them. The CDR3 has 13 residues. CDR3 in amino acids: CASRILGRETQYF. The CDR3 coding sequence is TGTGCCAGCAGGATACTTGGCAGGGAGACCCAGTACTTC.

The chain has TRBV4-1 and TRBJ2-7; 9 bases match TRBD1. Trimming removed 1 base from V and 6 bases from J; junction bases left unmatched: 16. The germline CDR1 and CDR2 sequences are MGHRA and YSYEKL. The CDR3 loop spans 18 amino acids. CDR3 coding DNA: TGCGCCAGCAGCCAAGTGATTAGGGGGGGGACAGGGCGGTCCGAGCAGTACTTC. Translation: CASSQVIRGGTGRSEQYF.

This clonotype was counted only a few times. Just one base apart from a much larger clone, this may be a read error. The rearrangement joins TRBV2 to TRBJ1-4; a possible D gene is TRBD1 (5 bases). This CDR3 is 14 amino acids long. Germline V gene data show CDR1 as SNHLY and CDR2 as FYNNEI. DNA of the CDR3: TGTGCCAGCAGTCGGACACAAACTGATGAAAAACTGTTTTTT. Its protein product is CASSRTQTDEKLFF.

V usage is TRBV20-1 and J usage is TRBJ2-7; D remains ambiguous. The length of the CDR3 is 14 residues. The V gene lost 3 bases and the J gene lost 3 bases, with 15 bases spanning the gap. Per germline, CDR1 DFQATT and CDR2 SNEGSKA (reference sequence). In DNA form, the CDR3 reads TGCAGTGCTAGTGGACCGCCCCAATACTACGAGCAGTACTTC. Protein product: CSASGPPQYYEQYF.

At least ten counts were recorded for this clonotype. V and J are TRBV20-1 and TRBJ2-7; 8 bases align to TRBD1. This CDR3 is built from 15 residues. CDR1 and CDR2 from the germline V gene are DFQATT and SNEGSKA (reference sequence). J was trimmed by 7 bases and V by 6 bases; bases with no gene match: 17. The DNA of the CDR3 is TGCAGTGCCACCCACGTCGGACAGGGTTCGAGGGAGCAGTACTTC. Its translation is CSATHVGQGSREQYF.

This clonotype was detected ten times or more. The chain employs TRBV7-2 and TRBJ1-1, with D possibly matching TRBD1 (6 bases). CDR3 length equals 15 residues. Germline values: CDR1 SGHTA, CDR2 FQGNSA. V lost 0 bases and J 1 base, leaving 9 bases between the germline ends. CDR3 region: CASSLAVRGNTEAFF. CDR3 nucleotide sequence: TGTGCCAGCAGCTTAGCGGTCAGGGGGAACACTGAAGCTTTCTTT.

This chain links TRBV10-3 with TRBJ2-2; no firm D call. V was trimmed by 4 bases and J by 1 base, leaving 4 bases between them. The CDR3 is 13 residues long. The V gene's germline CDR1 is ENHRY and CDR2 SYGVKD. The CDR3 spells CAISAVNTGELFF. The CDR3 nucleotides read TGTGCCATCAGTGCGGTGAACACCGGGGAGCTGTTTTTT.